This TCR beta chain originates from a study of blood T cell repertoires in COVID-19. Study context: Acute and convalescent COVID-19 specimens originated in the United States, Italy and Spain. T cells, B-cell-depleted T cells, or PBMCs supplied cDNA or gDNA.

A few counts support this clone. This CDR3 is built from 14 residues. CDR1 and CDR2 (germline): SGHTA, FQGNSA. V lost 2 bases, J lost 2 bases, and 10 bases lay in between. Study processing details: Nucleated cell counts were estimated from reference gene primer amplification. The assay was immunoSEQ multiplex PCR, and TCRdb's table has in-frame clones only and misses some. The V and J calls and clone size come from that table; D and trimming were worked out from the DNA. The sample lists more than 70,000 clones; around 90% were seen once. This clonotype was obtained from a human donor in a cohort sampled during active COVID-19. The chain couples TRBV7-2 to TRBJ2-7; no definite D call. The sample consisted of peripheral blood. In DNA form, the CDR3 reads TGTGCCAGCAGCTTAACTTCAGGAACCTACGAGCAGTACTTC. Protein: CASSLTSGTYEQYF.